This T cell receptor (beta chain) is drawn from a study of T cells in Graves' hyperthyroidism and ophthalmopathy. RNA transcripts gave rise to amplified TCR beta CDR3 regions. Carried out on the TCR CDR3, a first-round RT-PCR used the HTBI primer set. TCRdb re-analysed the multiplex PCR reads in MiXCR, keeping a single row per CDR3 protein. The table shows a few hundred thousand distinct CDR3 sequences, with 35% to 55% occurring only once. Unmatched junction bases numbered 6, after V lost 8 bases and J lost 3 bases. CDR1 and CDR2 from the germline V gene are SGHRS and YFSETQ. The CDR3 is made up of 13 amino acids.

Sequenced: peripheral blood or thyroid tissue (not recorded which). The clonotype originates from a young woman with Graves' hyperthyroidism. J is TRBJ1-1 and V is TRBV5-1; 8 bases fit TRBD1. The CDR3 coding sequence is TGCGCCAGAAGGGACAGGTTGTACACTGAAGCTTTCTTT. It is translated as CARRDRLYTEAFF.